The entry below gives a single T cell receptor beta chain sequence along with its context. Its antigen is unidentified. Healthy people donating bone marrow made up the donors. Germline CDR1 reads SGHDT; CDR2 reads YYEEEE. There are 15 residues in the CDR3. Trimming cost V 4 bases and J 3 bases; bases outside gene matches: 4. The entry originates in a study of cytomegalovirus exposure and HLA in healthy donors. Study-level results: As a later analysis showed, a missense DCLRE1C variant was linked to trimming of TCR beta V- and J-genes.

Primers for the PCR totalled 60 Vbeta and 13 Jbeta. Method: immunoSEQ multiplex PCR; TCRdb's copy keeps in-frame clones and lacks some. The sample shows approximately 100,000 clones, and about 3% sits with its ten largest clones. Sequences were obtained from PBMCs. V is TRBV5-6 and J is TRBJ2-2, with TRBD1 identical over 9 bases. The sequence derives from a man aged 35 to 55 in good health and CMV-seronegative. CDR3 sequence (DNA): TGTGCCAGCAGCCACAGGGGGCCGGACACCGGGGAGCTGTTTTTT. Its translation is CASSHRGPDTGELFF.